The 30 T cell receptor beta chains reported below all come from one sample, sequenced in a study of blood T cells in healthy people across ages. It was with a sample-barcoded 5' primer and a J-beta primer mix that a second PCR of roughly 7 to 11 cycles was run. TCRdb redid the calling of the 5' RACE reads with MiXCR, one entry per CDR3 protein. This sample carries about 1.5 million distinct CDR3 sequences, 42% of them seen once, and the ten largest clones take approximately 7.9%. Material: blood. Every receptor here comes from a young woman in good health.

The chain joins TRBV9 to TRBJ2-5; D tentatively fits TRBD1 or TRBD2 (6 bases each). Germline values: CDR1 SGDLS, CDR2 YYNGEE. Trimming shortened V by 0 bases and J by 5 bases, and 14 bases separated the two germline ends. This CDR3 comprises 15 residues. As DNA, the CDR3 is TGTGCCAGCAGCGTAGTAGGAGGGGGTTTTGAGACCCAGTACTTC. Amino acid sequence: CASSVVGGGFETQYF.

This clonotype was counted a few times. V and J are TRBV20-1 and TRBJ2-3; 7 nucleotides match TRBD2. The CDR3 consists of 15 residues. V lost 0 bases, J lost 3 bases, and 6 bases stayed unmatched. CDR1 is DFQATT, CDR2 SNEGSKA, per germline (reference sequence). The CDR3 DNA reads as TGCAGTGCTAGAGATGCGGGGGAAGTAACAGATACGCAGTATTTT. Translating it yields CSARDAGEVTDTQYF.

This clonotype turned up a few times. V and J are TRBV7-9 and TRBJ1-1, with 7 bases that match TRBD1. V trimming: 6 bases; J trimming: 7 bases; junction bases outside the gene matches: 17. Germline CDR1 reads SEHNR; CDR2 reads FQNEAQ (reference sequence). The CDR3 consists of 16 residues. CDR3 protein: CASSERQGSASLEAFF. CDR3 DNA sequence: TGTGCCAGCAGTGAGAGACAGGGTAGTGCGTCTCTTGAAGCTTTCTTT.

CDR3 bases: TGTGCCAGCAGTCATGGCTGGGGGACCAATGAGCAGTTCTTC. It yields the protein CASSHGWGTNEQFF. The genes are TRBV12-3 or TRBV12-4 and TRBJ2-1; either TRBD1 or TRBD2 may fit D (5 bases each). This CDR3 comprises 14 residues. Trimming shortened V by 5 bases and J by 6 bases, and 14 bases separated the two germline ends.

This clonotype was counted between two and nine times. This rearrangement joins TRBV6-6 to TRBJ1-4; D might be TRBD1 (6 bases). The CDR3 runs 17 residues. The V end lost 2 bases, the J end lost 2 bases, and 15 bases lay between the germline ends. Germline V CDR1 and CDR2: MNHNY, SVGAGI (reference sequence). For the CDR3, the DNA is TGTGCCAGCAGTTACCGTCCCGGGGGGGGCACTAATGAAAAACTGTTTTTT. Amino acids: CASSYRPGGGTNEKLFF.

J is TRBJ2-1 and V is TRBV11-2; the match to TRBD2 covers 10 bases. The CDR3 covers 19 residues. J was trimmed by 0 bases and V by 0 bases; bases with no gene match: 8. In germline, CDR1 is SGHAT, CDR2 FQNNGV. The CDR3 DNA reads TGTGCCAGCAGCTTAGACCAGCGGGGGGGCCGAAGCTCCTACAATGAGCAGTTCTTC. Protein product: CASSLDQRGGRSSYNEQFF.

This clonotype was seen more than once but under ten times. In DNA, the CDR3 is TGTGCCAGCAGAGCGGGGACAGGGGGAAACGGCTACACCTTC. Amino acids: CASRAGTGGNGYTF. The rearrangement joins TRBV6-5 to TRBJ1-2; 11 nucleotides line up with TRBD1. CDR3 size: 14 residues. Germline CDR1 MNHEY, CDR2 SVGAGI. The V segment lost 6 bases and the J segment 8 bases; nucleotides outside the gene matches: 8.

This rearrangement joins TRBV24-1 to TRBJ2-4; D call uncertain. Germline V CDR1 and CDR2: KGHDR, SFDVKD. Trimming took off 1 base at V and 13 bases at J, with 13 bases between the two ends. The CDR3 is 13 residues long. CDR3 region: CATSDFRRGEQYF. CDR3 DNA sequence: TGTGCCACCAGTGATTTCCGACGTGGTGAGCAGTACTTC.

In this sample, this clonotype turned up a few times. The chain combines TRBV19 with TRBJ2-3; 11 nucleotides align to TRBD2. Trimming at V came to 3 bases and at J to 4 bases, leaving 0 bases not matched to a gene. This CDR3 contains 14 residues. CDR1 and CDR2 from the germline V gene are LNHDA and SQIVND (reference sequence). CDR3 sequence: CASSMTSGADTQYF. The DNA of the CDR3 is TGTGCCAGTAGTATGACTAGCGGGGCAGATACGCAGTATTTT.

This clonotype has a handful of counts. The chain carries TRBV6-5 and TRBJ2-2; maybe TRBD1 (5 bases). The CDR3 is 15 residues long. The germline V gene encodes CDR1 MNHEY and CDR2 SVGAGI. V was pared by 2 bases and J by 6 bases, with 13 bases between. The CDR3 protein is CASSYPSEGAGELFF. The CDR3, as DNA: TGTGCCAGCAGTTACCCCTCAGAAGGGGCCGGGGAGCTGTTTTTT.

A few counts support this clonotype. J is TRBJ2-1 and V is TRBV6-2 or TRBV6-3; D not certain. The CDR3 runs to 16 residues. The germline V gene encodes CDR1 MNHEY and CDR2 SVGEGT. V was pared by 0 bases and J by 8 bases, with 17 bases between. The CDR3 DNA follows: TGTGCCAGCAGTTACTCTCGAGTTGGGTCAAAGGATGAGCAGTTCTTC. It specifies CASSYSRVGSKDEQFF.

This clonotype was counted only a few times. The chain combines TRBV2 with TRBJ2-5; D might be TRBD2 (6 bases). TRBJ2-7 matches the DNA end more closely, so the J call is doubtful. This CDR3 has 15 residues. Looked up from germline, CDR1 is SNHLY and CDR2 is FYNNEI. CDR3 region: CASSVGFGGIHEQYF. In DNA form, the CDR3 reads TGTGCCAGCAGTGTTGGGTTCGGGGGTATCCACGAGCAGTACTTC.

This clonotype was picked up a small number of times. The chain employs TRBV2 and TRBJ2-7, with 7 nucleotides matching TRBD1. Trimming cost V 1 base and J 3 bases; bases outside gene matches: 3. Germline CDR1 is SNHLY and CDR2 is FYNNEI. CDR3 length equals 14 residues. CDR3 residues: CASSEDRGNYEQYF. Written as DNA, the CDR3 is TGTGCCAGCAGTGAAGACAGGGGCAACTACGAGCAGTACTTC.

The V gene is TRBV20-1, the J gene TRBJ2-3; the D is unclear. V dropped 2 bases and J dropped 2 bases, with 11 bases sitting between them. The germline V gene encodes CDR1 DFQATT and CDR2 SNEGSKA (reference sequence). This CDR3 comprises 14 residues. CDR3 bases: TGCAGTGCTAGATTTCGGCTTAACACAGATACGCAGTATTTT. Its translation: CSARFRLNTDTQYF.

The chain links TRBV21-1 to TRBJ2-3; the table assigns TRBD1, which was not confirmed against the DNA. TRBV21-1 corresponds to a pseudogene. The CDR3 loop spans 17 amino acids. CDR3 residues: CASSSRKGTYGTDTQYF. The CDR3 region has the DNA TGTGCCAGCAGCTCCCGGAAGGGGACCTACGGCACAGATACGCAGTATTTT.

The chain joins TRBV30 to TRBJ2-7; TRBD2 matches 14 bases. The CDR3 is 12 residues long. V lost 8 bases to trimming and J lost 6 bases; unmatched junction nucleotides: 3. Germline assignment: CDR1 GTSNPN and CDR2 SVGIG (reference sequence). The CDR3 here is CAGLAGGPEQYF. In nucleotides, the CDR3 is TGTGCCGGACTAGCGGGAGGTCCCGAGCAGTACTTC.

The V and J genes are TRBV5-1 and TRBJ2-5; no reliable D call. Germline V gene data show CDR1 as SGHRS and CDR2 as YFSETQ. The CDR3 sequence is 15 residues long. The V gene lost 0 bases and the J gene lost 2 bases, with 11 bases spanning the gap. The CDR3: CASSLGSTAQETQYF. DNA of the CDR3: TGCGCCAGCAGCTTGGGTTCCACAGCTCAAGAGACCCAGTACTTC.

This clonotype was seen ten or more times. V is TRBV6-1 and J is TRBJ1-2; tentative D call: TRBD1 (5 bases). This CDR3 has 15 residues. V lost 2 bases and J 4 bases, leaving 14 bases between the germline ends. Germline V lookup: CDR1 MNHNS, CDR2 SASEGT. In DNA form, the CDR3 reads TGTGCCAGCAGTGAAACCTCGGACGGGGGCTATGGCTACACCTTC. The encoded protein is CASSETSDGGYGYTF.

The genes are TRBV12-5 and TRBJ2-3; D unclear. Trimming removed 0 bases from V and 3 bases from J, with 22 bases in between. Germline lookup yields CDR1 LGHNT and CDR2 FRNRAP. The CDR3 length is 19 residues. The CDR3, as DNA: TGTGCTAGTGGTTTGGTATCGCGCAGTCAGCTTCTAGAAACAGATACGCAGTATTTT. Amino acid sequence: CASGLVSRSQLLETDTQYF.

Only a few counts were recorded for this clonotype. As DNA, the CDR3 is TGCAGTGCTAGAGATCCGGGAGGAGAAGCTGATACGCAGTATTTT. Translating it yields CSARDPGGEADTQYF. This chain connects TRBV20-1 to TRBJ2-3; TRBD2 matches at 7 bases. Per the germline V gene, CDR1 is DFQATT and CDR2 is SNEGSKA (reference sequence). V lost 0 bases and J lost 6; bases outside the gene matches: 9. This CDR3 is 15 amino acids long.

V is TRBV12-5 and J is TRBJ2-4; 9 positions agree with TRBD2. This CDR3 has 15 amino acids. CDR1 is LGHNT and CDR2 is FRNRAP in the germline V gene. Germline trimming cut 6 bases from V and 5 bases from J; bases unmatched to any gene: 8. CDR3 nucleotide sequence: TGTGCTAGTGGACCCGGGACTAGCTCCGAAAACATTCAGTACTTC. This translates into CASGPGTSSENIQYF.

A few counts support this clonotype. V is TRBV20-1 and J is TRBJ2-7, with TRBD2 matching over 9 bases. Germline CDR1 DFQATT, CDR2 SNEGSKA (reference sequence). V gave up 6 bases and J gave up 0 bases; unmatched junction bases: 9. The CDR3 consists of 15 residues. The CDR3 DNA reads as TGCAGTGCCAAAAAGCTAGCGGGGAGCTCCTACGAGCAGTACTTC. Protein sequence: CSAKKLAGSSYEQYF.

This clonotype was counted between two and nine times. The V and J genes are TRBV7-9 and TRBJ2-7; 7 nucleotides match TRBD2. From germline, CDR1 is SEHNR and CDR2 FQNEAQ (reference sequence). The CDR3 consists of 12 residues. The V gene end was trimmed by 5 bases and the J gene end by 11 bases; junction bases not matched to a gene: 9. CDR3 in amino acids: CASSEITGGEYF. The DNA of the CDR3 is TGTGCCAGCAGCGAAATAACGGGGGGAGAGTACTTC.

J is TRBJ2-3 and V is TRBV7-8, with D perhaps TRBD2 (7 bases). V lost 2 bases and J 2 bases, leaving 20 bases between the germline ends. Germline-derived CDR1 and CDR2 are SGHVS and FQNEAQ. The CDR3 is made up of 18 amino acids. The DNA for the CDR3 is TGTGCCAGCAGCTTACGCCCATCAGGGAGGGGGGACACAGATACGCAGTATTTT. Translating gives CASSLRPSGRGDTDTQYF.

V and J are TRBV25-1 and TRBJ2-7; 9 bases are shared with TRBD1. The CDR3 totals 16 residues. CDR1 is MGHDK, CDR2 SYGVNS, per germline. V shed 4 bases and J 2 bases; nucleotides not matched to a gene: 9. The CDR3 coding sequence is TGTGCCAGCAGTGCGCCGGGACAGGGTCCACCCTACGAGCAGTACTTC. Its translation: CASSAPGQGPPYEQYF.

This chain links TRBV3-1 with TRBJ2-7, with 12 bases that match TRBD2. Gene TRBJ2-4 matches the end of the DNA better, so the J call may be wrong. The CDR3 has 16 amino acids. The germline CDR1 and CDR2 sequences are LGHDT and YNNKEL (reference sequence). The CDR3 nucleotides are TGTGCCAGCAGCCAAGGACTAGCGGGAGTGTGGAGCATTCAGTACTTC. It codes for CASSQGLAGVWSIQYF.

The DNA of the CDR3 is TGCAGTGCTAGAGATCTCCAGGGGGGCGATGGCTACACCTTC. Translating it yields CSARDLQGGDGYTF. This chain joins TRBV20-1 and TRBJ1-2; 7 bases agree with TRBD1. J lost 6 bases, V lost 0 bases, and 7 bases had no gene match. This CDR3 contains 14 residues. CDR1 and CDR2 (germline): DFQATT, SNEGSKA (reference sequence).

In its sample, this clonotype was seen a few times. The genes are TRBV6-5 and TRBJ2-1; D call uncertain. Germline assignment: CDR1 MNHEY and CDR2 SVGAGI. Trimming cost V 5 bases and J 4 bases, with 15 bases left between them. The CDR3 covers 15 residues. The CDR3 loop reads CASSNDNFLYNEQFF. Here the CDR3 DNA reads TGTGCCAGCAGTAACGATAATTTTTTATACAATGAGCAGTTCTTC.

This chain joins TRBV6-5 and TRBJ2-3, with 10 bases aligning to TRBD2. J gave up 6 bases and V 1 base, and 10 bases lay outside the gene matches. The V gene's germline CDR1 is MNHEY and CDR2 SVGAGI. The CDR3 extends over 17 amino acids. The CDR3 spells CASSYWVAGGKRDTQYF. In nucleotides, the CDR3 is TGTGCCAGCAGTTACTGGGTAGCGGGGGGCAAGCGCGATACGCAGTATTTT.

The chain couples TRBV20-1 to TRBJ2-1, with TRBD2 matching 12 bases. Looked up from germline, CDR1 is DFQATT and CDR2 is SNEGSKA (reference sequence). CDR3 size: 15 residues. The junction had 6 bases not matched to a gene; V was cut back by 6 bases and J by 3 bases. CDR3: CSAELAGGFYNEQFF. The CDR3 DNA reads as TGCAGTGCAGAACTAGCGGGAGGTTTCTACAATGAGCAGTTCTTC.